The 23 T cell receptor beta chains given below trace back to one sample, sequenced in a study of blood T cell repertoires in COVID-19. Produced via immunoSEQ multiplex PCR; TCRdb's table is partial and in-frame only. The table lists roughly 150,000 clones, 75% to 85% of them singletons. The sample consisted of peripheral blood. The receptors shown here come from a man in his fifties with acute or convalescent COVID-19.

The table lists this clone with a count of one. The chain couples TRBV5-1 to TRBJ2-1, with D uncertain. V lost 0 bases and J 4 bases, leaving 2 bases between the germline ends. This CDR3 contains 12 residues. The germline gives CDR1 SGHRS, CDR2 YFSETQ. This CDR3 is CASSLAYNEQFF. The CDR3 DNA is TGCGCCAGCAGCTTGGCTTACAATGAGCAGTTCTTC.

The chain links TRBV18 to TRBJ2-5, with TRBD2 matching over 9 bases. CDR1 KGHSH and CDR2 LQKENI come from the germline V gene. With 2 bases clipped from V and 4 bases from J, the junction kept 8 bases outside the gene matches. The CDR3 runs to 16 residues. The DNA for the CDR3 is TGTGCCAGCTCACCAAAGGGACTAGCTGGTCGAGAGACCCAGTACTTC. Residues: CASSPKGLAGRETQYF.

To note about this clone: This same CDR3 is encoded by further DNA sequences in the sample. V gene TRBV14 combines with J gene TRBJ2-1, with 9 bases fitting TRBD2. The V gene end was trimmed by 1 base and the J gene end by 2 bases; junction bases not matched to a gene: 0. CDR1 is SGHDN, CDR2 FVKESK, per germline. This CDR3 contains 15 residues. In DNA, the CDR3 is TGTGCCAGCAGCCAAGTAGCGGGGGCCTACAATGAGCAGTTCTTC. Protein product: CASSQVAGAYNEQFF. The variable domain in full, completed from reference TRBV14 and TRBJ2-1, reads EAGVTQFPSHSVIEKGQTVTLRCDPISGHDNLYWYRRVMGKEIKFLLHFVKESKQDESGMPNNRFLAERTGGTYSTLKVQPAELEDSGVYFCASSQVAGAYNEQFFGPGTRLTVL.

The chain joins TRBV18 to TRBJ2-7, with 10 bases that match TRBD1. After removal of 6 bases from V and 3 bases from J, the junction contained 8 bases not matched to a gene. The CDR3 consists of 15 residues. The germline gives CDR1 KGHSH, CDR2 LQKENI. CDR3 residues: CASSKGTGEGYEQYF. The CDR3 DNA sequence: TGTGCCAGCTCGAAAGGGACAGGGGAAGGCTACGAGCAGTACTTC.

The J gene is TRBJ2-6, the V gene TRBV5-1; possible D gene TRBD1, 5 bases. The V end was cut by 3 bases, the J end by 1 base, with 5 bases between. The germline gives CDR1 SGHRS, CDR2 YFSETQ. The CDR3 consists of 14 residues. CDR3 residues: CASSWTSGANVLTF. The CDR3 nucleotides are TGCGCCAGCAGCTGGACATCTGGGGCCAACGTCCTGACTTTC.

The chain uses TRBV28 and TRBJ2-7; 9 nucleotides align to TRBD1. V shed 7 bases, J shed 6 bases, and the junction held 7 bases outside the gene matches. The CDR3 contains 13 residues. Germline V gives CDR1 MDHEN, CDR2 SYDVKM. This chain's CDR3 is CASKGQGSVEQYF. The CDR3 DNA is TGTGCCAGCAAAGGACAGGGGTCTGTCGAGCAGTACTTC.

Concerning this clone itself: An end of the junction differs from the germline gene, which may be a read error. The rearrangement uses TRBV2 and TRBJ1-3, with no clear D. This CDR3 region has 12 residues. The germline CDR1 and CDR2 sequences are SNHLY and FYNNEI. For the CDR3, the DNA is TGTGCCAGCAGTGAAGACCGGGTCAAAGGAGATTTT. Translated, it gives CASSEDRVKGDF. Variable domain in full (rest from reference TRBV2 and TRBJ1-3): EPEVTQTPSHQVTQMGQEVILRCVPISNHLYFYWYRQILGQKVEFLVSFYNNEISEKSEIFDDQFSVERPDGSNFTLKIRSTKLEDSAMYFCASSEDRVKGDFGEGSWLTVV.

The rearrangement links TRBV3-1 (or the pseudogene TRBV3-2) to TRBJ1-2, with 7 positions matching TRBD1. The CDR3 covers 15 residues. CDR1 is LGHDT and CDR2 is YNNKEL in the germline V gene (reference sequence). V lost 4 bases and J lost 0; bases outside the gene matches: 5. CDR3 loop: CASSPRDRSNYGYTF. The CDR3 DNA follows: TGTGCCAGCAGCCCACGGGACAGATCTAACTATGGCTACACCTTC.

The chain links TRBV18 to TRBJ1-5; possibly TRBD1 for D (5 bases). CDR3 size: 14 residues. Trimming took 9 bases from V and 6 from J, leaving 18 bases between them. Germline CDR1 and CDR2: KGHSH and LQKENI. CDR3 loop: CASDTGVGCQPQHF. Written as DNA, the CDR3 is TGTGCCAGTGACACAGGTGTGGGGTGTCAGCCCCAGCATTTT.

The chain has TRBV4-2 and TRBJ1-4; no clear D gene. The CDR3 is 14 residues long. Trimming pared 3 bases from V and 4 bases from J, leaving 9 bases between. Germline assignment: CDR1 LGHNA and CDR2 YNFKEQ. The CDR3 spells CASSHLPSNEKLFF. The CDR3, as DNA: TGTGCCAGCAGCCACCTCCCCAGTAATGAAAAACTGTTTTTT.

The gene calls are TRBV7-9 and TRBJ1-3; 7 nucleotides match TRBD1. The CDR3 runs to 13 residues. Trimming removed 7 bases from V and 4 bases from J; junction bases left unmatched: 4. Per the germline V gene, CDR1 is SEHNR and CDR2 is FQNEAQ (reference sequence). The CDR3 region is CASTGTAGNTIYF. In DNA, the CDR3 is TGTGCCAGCACCGGGACAGCAGGAAACACCATATATTTT.

Only a few counts were recorded for this clone. J is TRBJ1-1 and V is TRBV5-1; possible D gene TRBD1, 6 bases. The CDR3 has 14 amino acids. The V end lost 4 bases, the J end lost 5 bases, and 15 bases lay between the germline ends. Germline CDR1 SGHRS, CDR2 YFSETQ. Here the CDR3 DNA reads TGCGCCAGCAGCATGCAAACGGGACAAACTGAAGCTTTCTTT. Protein sequence: CASSMQTGQTEAFF.

This clone has a handful of counts. The V and J genes are TRBV2 and TRBJ1-3; D not resolved. CDR1 and CDR2 from the germline V gene are SNHLY and FYNNEI. CDR3 length: 13 residues. Trimming left V 9 bases short and J 3 bases short, with 12 bases between. In nucleotides, the CDR3 is TGTGCCAGTGCGGGCCGGGGTGGAAACACCATATATTTT. Residues: CASAGRGGNTIYF.

This chain links TRBV19 with TRBJ1-2, with 8 bases matching TRBD1. This CDR3 is built from 12 residues. J gave up 9 bases and V 6 bases, and 6 bases lay outside the gene matches. Germline V gene sequence: CDR1 LNHDA, CDR2 SQIVND (reference sequence). For the CDR3, the DNA is TGTGCCAGTAGGGGACAGGAGGAAAGCTACACCTTC. Its translation: CASRGQEESYTF. Supplemented by reference TRBV19 and TRBJ1-2, the full variable domain reads DGGITQSPKYLFRKEGQNVTLSCEQNLNHDAMYWYRQDPGQGLRLIYYSQIVNDFQKGDIAEGYSVSREKKESFPLTVTSAQKNPTAFYLCASRGQEESYTFGSGTRLTVV.

The gene calls are TRBV19 and TRBJ1-2; TRBD1 matches at 7 bases. V gave up 4 bases and J gave up 3 bases; unmatched junction bases: 5. CDR1 is LNHDA and CDR2 is SQIVND in the germline V gene (reference sequence). The CDR3 covers 14 residues. CDR3 amino acids: CASSTPGQHYGYTF. In DNA form, the CDR3 reads TGTGCCAGTAGTACACCGGGACAGCACTATGGCTACACCTTC.

The chain links TRBV6-2 or TRBV6-3 to TRBJ1-6; D gene ambiguous. This CDR3 has 13 residues. With 2 bases removed from V and 11 bases from J, the gap between germline ends came to 10 bases. Looked up from germline, CDR1 is MNHEY and CDR2 is SVGEGT. The CDR3 loop is CASSYGGKTPLHF. The CDR3 DNA reads TGTGCCAGCAGTTACGGAGGAAAAACACCCCTCCACTTT.

The chain carries TRBV19 and TRBJ2-7; 11 positions agree with TRBD2. Germline V gives CDR1 LNHDA, CDR2 SQIVND (reference sequence). The V segment lost 6 bases and the J segment 2 bases; nucleotides outside the gene matches: 12. There are 17 residues in the CDR3. CDR3 coding DNA: TGTGCCAGTAGCTTTCAACTAGCGGGAGAGGTCCCCTACGAGCAGTACTTC. This encodes CASSFQLAGEVPYEQYF.

With respect to this clone: One junction end disagrees with the germline gene, perhaps due to a read error. The chain links TRBV2 to TRBJ2-6; 7 nucleotides match TRBD2. Per germline, CDR1 SNHLY and CDR2 FYNNEI. The CDR3 is 16 amino acids. CDR3: CAGSASGASGANVLTF. The CDR3 DNA reads as TGTGCCGGCAGTGCCAGCGGGGCCTCTGGGGCCAACGTCCTGACTTTC.

The rearrangement links TRBV27 to TRBJ1-6; D perhaps matches TRBD1 (5 bases). Trimming stripped 5 bases from V and 8 bases from J, with 7 bases between. The V gene's germline CDR1 is MNHEY and CDR2 SMNVEV (reference sequence). The CDR3 covers 12 residues. CDR3 protein: CASSAGHSPLHF. The CDR3 coding sequence is TGTGCCAGCAGTGCGGGACATTCACCCCTCCACTTT.

The chain is built from TRBV10-3 and TRBJ1-2; D possibly corresponds to TRBD1 (6 bases). The CDR3 length is 14 residues. Germline assignment: CDR1 ENHRY and CDR2 SYGVKD. Between the trimmed V and J ends, which lost 10 bases and 0 bases, there was a span of 15 bases. The chain's CDR3 is CASNRDTPNYGYTF. CDR3 in DNA: TGTGCCAGCAACCGGGACACCCCTAACTATGGCTACACCTTC.

The rearrangement uses TRBV6-5 and TRBJ2-1, with D possibly being TRBD1 (6 bases). CDR1 MNHEY and CDR2 SVGAGI come from the germline V gene. The CDR3 extends over 16 amino acids. The V and J ends lost 0 bases and 6 bases respectively, with 15 bases between them. Written as DNA, the CDR3 is TGTGCCAGCAGTTACTCGTCGGCCAGGGGTGGCAATGAGCAGTTCTTC. Its protein is CASSYSSARGGNEQFF.

The chain carries TRBV6-5 and TRBJ1-5; 7 bases map to TRBD1. Per the germline V gene, CDR1 is MNHEY and CDR2 is SVGAGI. The V and J ends lost 10 bases and 4 bases, in that order; junction bases with no gene match: 7. This CDR3 is built from 13 residues. The CDR3 sequence is CATQGTTNQPQHF. The CDR3 DNA is TGTGCCACACAGGGGACGACGAATCAGCCCCAGCATTTT.

V gene TRBV2 combines with J gene TRBJ1-6, with 7 bases lining up with TRBD1. The junction had 7 bases not matched to a gene; V was cut back by 4 bases and J by 7 bases. Germline assignment: CDR1 SNHLY and CDR2 FYNNEI. This CDR3 has 15 residues. Written as DNA, the CDR3 is TGTGCCAGCAGTGGTGTGACAGGGCCGAATTCACCCCTCCACTTT. It specifies CASSGVTGPNSPLHF.